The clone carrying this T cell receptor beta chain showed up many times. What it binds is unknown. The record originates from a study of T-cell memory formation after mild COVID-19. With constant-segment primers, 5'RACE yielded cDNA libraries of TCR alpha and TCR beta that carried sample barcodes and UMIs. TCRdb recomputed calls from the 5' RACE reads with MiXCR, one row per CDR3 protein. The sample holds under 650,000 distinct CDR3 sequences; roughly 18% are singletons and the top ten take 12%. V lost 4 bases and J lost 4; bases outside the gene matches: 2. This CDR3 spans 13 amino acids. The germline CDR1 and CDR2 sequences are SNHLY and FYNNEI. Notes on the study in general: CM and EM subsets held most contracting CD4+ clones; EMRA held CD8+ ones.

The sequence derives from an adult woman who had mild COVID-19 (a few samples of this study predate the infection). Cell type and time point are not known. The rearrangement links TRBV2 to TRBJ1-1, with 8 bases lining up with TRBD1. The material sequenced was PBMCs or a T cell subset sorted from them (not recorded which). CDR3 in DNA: TGTGCCAGCAGTGCTACAGGGGGCACTGAAGCTTTCTTT. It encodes CASSATGGTEAFF.